This T cell receptor (beta chain) was recorded in a study of blood T cells in healthy people across ages. With a J-beta primer mix and a sample-barcoded 5' primer, a second PCR ran 7 to 11 cycles. TCRdb passed the 5' RACE reads through MiXCR, listing each CDR3 protein once. Here the sample spans roughly 1.6 million distinct CDR3 sequences, 30% to 35% being singletons. Each sample had at least 6 million PBMCs isolated. The CDR3 length is 16 residues. V lost 0 bases and J 0 bases, leaving 15 bases between the germline ends. Germline V CDR1 and CDR2: DFQATT, SNEGSKA (reference sequence). The chain couples TRBV20-1 to TRBJ2-7; maybe TRBD2 (5 bases). What was sequenced was blood. The source of this sequence is a woman in her thirties in good health. Written as DNA, the CDR3 is TGCAGTGCTAGAGACCCTCCGGGGTTAAGCTCCTACGAGCAGTACTTC. This sequence encodes CSARDPPGLSSYEQYF.